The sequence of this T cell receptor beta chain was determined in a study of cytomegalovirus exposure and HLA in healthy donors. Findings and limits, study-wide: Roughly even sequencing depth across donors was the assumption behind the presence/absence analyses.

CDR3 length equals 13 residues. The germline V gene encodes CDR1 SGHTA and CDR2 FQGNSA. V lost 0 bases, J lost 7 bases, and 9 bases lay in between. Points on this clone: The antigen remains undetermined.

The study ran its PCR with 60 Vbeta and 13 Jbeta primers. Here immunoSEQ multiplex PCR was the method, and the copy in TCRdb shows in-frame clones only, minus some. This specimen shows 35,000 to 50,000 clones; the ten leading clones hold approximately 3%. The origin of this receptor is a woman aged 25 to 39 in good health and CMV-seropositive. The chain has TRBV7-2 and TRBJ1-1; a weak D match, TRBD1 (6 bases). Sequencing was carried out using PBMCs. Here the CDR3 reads CASSLAVGGEAFF. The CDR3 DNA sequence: TGTGCCAGCAGCTTAGCGGTAGGGGGTGAAGCTTTCTTT.